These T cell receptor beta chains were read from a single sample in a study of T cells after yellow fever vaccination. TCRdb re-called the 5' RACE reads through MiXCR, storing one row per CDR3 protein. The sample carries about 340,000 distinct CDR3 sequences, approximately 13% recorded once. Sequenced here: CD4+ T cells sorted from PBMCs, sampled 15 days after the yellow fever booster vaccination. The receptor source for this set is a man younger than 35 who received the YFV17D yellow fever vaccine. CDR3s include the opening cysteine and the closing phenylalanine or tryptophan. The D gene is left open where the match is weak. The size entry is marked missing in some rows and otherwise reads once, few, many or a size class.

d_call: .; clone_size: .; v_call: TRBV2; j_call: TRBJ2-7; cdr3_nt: TGTGCCAGCAGTACCGGGACCCTAGACGGGCAGTACTTC; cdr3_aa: CASSTGTLDGQYF
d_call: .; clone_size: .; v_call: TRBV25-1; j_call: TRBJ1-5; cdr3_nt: TGTGCCAGCACCCCCTCCGGCGGCCAGCCCCAGCATTTT; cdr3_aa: CASTPSGGQPQHF
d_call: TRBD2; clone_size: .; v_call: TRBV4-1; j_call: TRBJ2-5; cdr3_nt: TGCGCCAGCAGCCCCCGGCTAGCGGGGGCCCAGGAGACCCAGTACTTC; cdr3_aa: CASSPRLAGAQETQYF
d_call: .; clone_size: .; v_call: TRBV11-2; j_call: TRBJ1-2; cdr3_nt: TGTGCCAGCAGCAGACAGGACTATGGCTACACCTTC; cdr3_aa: CASSRQDYGYTF
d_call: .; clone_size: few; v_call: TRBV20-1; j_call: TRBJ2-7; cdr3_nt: TGCAGTGCTAGGGGGACTGGGGTTACGAGGCAGTACTTC; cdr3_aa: CSARGTGVTRQYF
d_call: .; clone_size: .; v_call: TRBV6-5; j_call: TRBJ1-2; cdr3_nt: TGTGCCAGCGGCCCCCCGGACCGCTTGGGAGGCTACACCTTC; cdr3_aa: CASGPPDRLGGYTF
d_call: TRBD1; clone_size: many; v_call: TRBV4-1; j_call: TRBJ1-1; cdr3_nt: TGCGCCAGCAGCCCCACCGGGACAGGGTCGAACACTGAAGCTTTCTTT; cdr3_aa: CASSPTGTGSNTEAFF
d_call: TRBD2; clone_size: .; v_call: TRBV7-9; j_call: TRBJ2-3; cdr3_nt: TGTGCCAGCAGTCCCTATCGACTAGCGGGGACAGATACGCAGTATTTT; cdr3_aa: CASSPYRLAGTDTQYF
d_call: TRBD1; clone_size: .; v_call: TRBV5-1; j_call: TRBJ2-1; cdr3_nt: TGCGCCAGCAGCGCCGGGACAGAATACTTCAATGAGCAGTTCTTC; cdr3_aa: CASSAGTEYFNEQFF
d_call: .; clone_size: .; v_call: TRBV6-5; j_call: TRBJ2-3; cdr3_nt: TGTGCCAGCAGGGATAAAGCCGGGACAAGCACAGATACGCAGTATTTT; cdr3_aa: CASRDKAGTSTDTQYF
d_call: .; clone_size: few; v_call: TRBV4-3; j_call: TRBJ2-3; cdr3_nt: TGCGCCAGCAGCCAAGATCTCGGAGCCCAGAGCACGCAGTATTTT; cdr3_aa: CASSQDLGAQSTQYF
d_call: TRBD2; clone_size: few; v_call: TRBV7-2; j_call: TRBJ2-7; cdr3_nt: TGTGCCAGCAGCCGTGTCCTAGCGGGGGCCACCCCCTACGAGCAGTACTTC; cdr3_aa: CASSRVLAGATPYEQYF
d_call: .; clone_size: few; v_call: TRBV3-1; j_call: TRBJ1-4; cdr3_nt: TGTGCCAGCAGCCAAGGAAGCAAAGGAGAAAAACTGTTTTTT; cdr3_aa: CASSQGSKGEKLFF
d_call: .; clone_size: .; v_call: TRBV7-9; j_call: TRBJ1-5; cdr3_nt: TGTGCCAGCAGCTTTGACGGGAATCAGCCCCAGCATTTT; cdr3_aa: CASSFDGNQPQHF
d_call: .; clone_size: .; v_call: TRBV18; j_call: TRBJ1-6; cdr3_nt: TGTGCCAGCTCACCGGGGACCGACAATAATTCACCCCTCCACTTT; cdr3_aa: CASSPGTDNNSPLHF
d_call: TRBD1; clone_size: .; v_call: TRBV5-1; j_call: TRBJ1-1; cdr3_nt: TGCGCCAGCAGTAGGGGCGACAGGGGCACTGAAGCTTTCTTT; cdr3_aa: CASSRGDRGTEAFF
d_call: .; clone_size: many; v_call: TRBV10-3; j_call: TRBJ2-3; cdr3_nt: TGTGCCATCACCAGCGGATCTAGCACAGATACGCAGTATTTT; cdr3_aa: CAITSGSSTDTQYF
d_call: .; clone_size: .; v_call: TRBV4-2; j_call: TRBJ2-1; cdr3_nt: TGTGCCAGCAGCCTGAGGGGCCGGGGGCGGTTCTTC; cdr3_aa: CASSLRGRGRFF
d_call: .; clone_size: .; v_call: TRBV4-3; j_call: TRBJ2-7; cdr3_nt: TGCGCCAGCAGCCAAGACTCCGGGGCCAGGCAGTACTTC; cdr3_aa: CASSQDSGARQYF
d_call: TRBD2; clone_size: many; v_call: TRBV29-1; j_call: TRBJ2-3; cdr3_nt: TGCAGCGTGCCCCGGGGGGGGCTTAGCACAGATACGCAGTATTTT; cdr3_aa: CSVPRGGLSTDTQYF
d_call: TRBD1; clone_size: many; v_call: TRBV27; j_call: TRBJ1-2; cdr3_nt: TGTGCCAGTTGGACAGGGGGCGCTGGTAACTATGGCTACACCTTC; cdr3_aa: CASWTGGAGNYGYTF
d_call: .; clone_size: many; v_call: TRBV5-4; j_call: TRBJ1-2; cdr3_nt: TGTGCCAGCAGCCCCCCCGGCAAGAGCTATGGCTACACCTTC; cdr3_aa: CASSPPGKSYGYTF
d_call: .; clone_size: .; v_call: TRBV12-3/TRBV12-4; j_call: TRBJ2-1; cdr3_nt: TGTGCCAGCAGTTTAAACAGGTGGGATGAGCAGTTCTTC; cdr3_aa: CASSLNRWDEQFF
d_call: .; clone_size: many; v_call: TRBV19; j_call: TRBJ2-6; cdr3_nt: TGTGCCAGTAGTCGGCAGGGCCCCTCTGGGGCCAACGTCCTGACTTTC; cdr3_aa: CASSRQGPSGANVLTF
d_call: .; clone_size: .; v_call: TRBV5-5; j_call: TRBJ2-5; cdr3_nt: TGTGCCAGCAGCTTTGACCGCCCCGGGGAGACCCAGTACTTC; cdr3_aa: CASSFDRPGETQYF
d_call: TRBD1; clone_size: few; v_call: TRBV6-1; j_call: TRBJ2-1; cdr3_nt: TGTGCCAGCAGTAAATCACAGGGGTTTAGCTCCTACAATGAGCAGTTCTTC; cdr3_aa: CASSKSQGFSSYNEQFF
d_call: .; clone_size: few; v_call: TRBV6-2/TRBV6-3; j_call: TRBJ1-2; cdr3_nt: TGTGCCAGCAGTTGGGTGAGGGGGTCGTATGGCTACACCTTC; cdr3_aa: CASSWVRGSYGYTF
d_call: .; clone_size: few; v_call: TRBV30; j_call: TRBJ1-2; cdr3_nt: TGTGCCTGGAGCGCCGACAGGAGCTATGGCTACACCTTC; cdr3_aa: CAWSADRSYGYTF